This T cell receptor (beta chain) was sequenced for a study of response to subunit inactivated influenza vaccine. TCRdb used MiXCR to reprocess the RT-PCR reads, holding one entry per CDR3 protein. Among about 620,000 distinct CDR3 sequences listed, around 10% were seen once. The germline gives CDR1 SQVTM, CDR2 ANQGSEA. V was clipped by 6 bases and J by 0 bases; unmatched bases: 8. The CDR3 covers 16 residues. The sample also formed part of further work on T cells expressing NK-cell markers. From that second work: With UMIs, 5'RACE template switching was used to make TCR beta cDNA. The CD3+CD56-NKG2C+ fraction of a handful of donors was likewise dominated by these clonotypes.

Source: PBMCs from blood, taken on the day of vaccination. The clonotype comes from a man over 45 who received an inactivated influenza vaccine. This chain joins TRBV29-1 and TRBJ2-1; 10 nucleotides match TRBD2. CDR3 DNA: TGCAGCGTCGCGAATAGCGGGAGGCCCTCCTACAATGAGCAGTTCTTC. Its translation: CSVANSGRPSYNEQFF.